Following are 9 T cell receptor beta chains from one sample sequenced in a study of shared clonotypes between healthy human individuals. Some clones are missing from TCRdb's copy, which holds only in-frame ones; the method was immunoSEQ multiplex PCR. There are around 530,000 clones in the sample; around 78% occur only once, and around 12% lies in the top ten. The sample comprised PBMCs. The receptors come from a middle-aged woman in good health. Some clones in this sample may be carry-over from other donors' samples.

The J gene is TRBJ1-1, the V gene TRBV30; weak D call: TRBD1 (6 bases). The CDR3 is 11 residues long. V lost 4 bases and J lost 10, with 13 bases in between. Germline CDR1 GTSNPN, CDR2 SVGIG (reference sequence). The CDR3 DNA reads as TGTGCCTGGACACAGGGCGCTTTAGCTTTCTTT. It is translated as CAWTQGALAFF.

The V call is TRBV19, the J call TRBJ1-5; D possibly corresponds to TRBD1 (6 bases). The CDR3 length is 16 residues. Germline V lookup: CDR1 LNHDA, CDR2 SQIVND (reference sequence). Trimming took off 4 bases at V and 4 bases at J, with 17 bases between the two ends. The CDR3 sequence is CASSTDRSDYNQPQHF. For the CDR3, the DNA is TGTGCCAGTAGTACCGACAGGTCCGACTATAATCAGCCCCAGCATTTT.

On this clone: An end of the junction differs from the germline gene, which may be a read error. The chain couples TRBV4-2 to TRBJ1-2; D possibly corresponds to TRBD1 (5 bases). There are 15 residues in the CDR3. The germline V gene has CDR1 LGHNA and CDR2 YNFKEQ. CDR3 in amino acids: CASGPSGAESYGYTF. The CDR3 DNA reads TGTGCCAGCGGCCCATCCGGGGCCGAGTCCTATGGCTACACATTC.

The chain uses TRBV21-1 and TRBJ1-2. TRBV21-1 is designated a pseudogene. The CDR3 totals 16 residues. CDR3 amino acids: CASSKETLRGAYGYTF. Here the CDR3 DNA reads TGTGCCAGCAGCAAAGAGACACTACGAGGGGCTTATGGCTACACCTTC.

This clone appeared once. The chain links TRBV14 to TRBJ1-1; D is unresolved. With 4 bases removed from V and 0 bases from J, the gap between germline ends came to 6 bases. Per germline, CDR1 SGHDN and CDR2 FVKESK. The CDR3 has 13 residues. The CDR3 DNA follows: TGTGCCAGCAGCCCTTCAATGAACACTGAAGCTTTCTTT. It specifies CASSPSMNTEAFF.

This chain joins TRBV7-8 and TRBJ1-1, with D unresolved. V lost 5 bases, J lost 3 bases, and 16 bases lay in between. Germline CDR1 is SGHVS and CDR2 is FQNEAQ. The CDR3 covers 15 residues. Here the CDR3 reads CASSPSWGMDTEAFF. CDR3 in DNA: TGTGCCAGCAGCCCAAGCTGGGGTATGGACACTGAAGCTTTCTTT.

This clone was seen ten or more times. This sequence joins TRBV30 and TRBJ1-1; no definite D call. This CDR3 has 16 amino acids. Germline V gives CDR1 GTSNPN, CDR2 SVGIG (reference sequence). The V end was cut by 7 bases, the J end by 1 base, with 22 bases between. CDR3 amino acids: CAYQEGGRPGNTEAFF. The CDR3 DNA reads TGTGCCTATCAAGAGGGAGGGCGGCCGGGGAACACTGAAGCTTTCTTT.

The chain links TRBV5-1 to TRBJ2-3; the D is unclear. Deletions cut 0 bases from V and 2 bases from J, with 4 bases between. CDR3 length: 13 residues. The germline gives CDR1 SGHRS, CDR2 YFSETQ. The CDR3: CASSLAFTDTQYF. In nucleotides, the CDR3 is TGCGCCAGCAGCTTGGCGTTCACAGATACGCAGTATTTT.

The V and J genes are TRBV14 and TRBJ2-6; D is perhaps TRBD2 (6 bases). Trimming removed 2 bases from V and 0 bases from J, with 17 bases in between. Germline CDR1 reads SGHDN; CDR2 reads FVKESK. This CDR3 has 19 residues. CDR3 in amino acids: CASSQQEGTVFSGANVLTF. Here the CDR3 DNA reads TGTGCCAGCAGCCAACAAGAGGGGACTGTCTTCTCTGGGGCCAACGTCCTGACTTTC.